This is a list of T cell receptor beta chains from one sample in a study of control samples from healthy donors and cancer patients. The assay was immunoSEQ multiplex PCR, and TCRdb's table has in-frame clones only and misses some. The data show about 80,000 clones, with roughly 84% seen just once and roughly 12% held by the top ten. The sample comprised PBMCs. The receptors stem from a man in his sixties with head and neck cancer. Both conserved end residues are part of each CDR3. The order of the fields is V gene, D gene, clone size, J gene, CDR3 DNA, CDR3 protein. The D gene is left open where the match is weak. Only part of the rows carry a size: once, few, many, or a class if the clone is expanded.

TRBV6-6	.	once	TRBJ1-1	TGTGCCAGCAGTTACTCTGCAGGTCTGACTGAAGCTTTCTTT	CASSYSAGLTEAFF
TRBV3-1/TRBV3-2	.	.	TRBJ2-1	TGTGCCAGCAGCCAGTTCACTGAGCAGTTCTTC	CASSQFTEQFF
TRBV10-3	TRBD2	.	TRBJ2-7	TGTGCCACGAGGACTAGCGGGAGGGCCACCGAGCAGTACTTC	CATRTSGRATEQYF
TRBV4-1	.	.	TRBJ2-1	TGCGCCAGCGTAAGTGGACAGAGCAATGAGCAGTTCTTC	CASVSGQSNEQFF
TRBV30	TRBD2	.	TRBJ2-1	TGTGCCTGGACCGACTGGGGACTAGCCCCCGAGCAGTTCTTC	CAWTDWGLAPEQFF
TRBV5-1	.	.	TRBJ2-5	TGCGCCAGCAGCTTGGTGGCAGGGGCCCAAGAGACCCAGTACTTC	CASSLVAGAQETQYF
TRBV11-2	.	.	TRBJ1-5	TGTGCCAGCAGCTTAGATACTGGGCAGCCCCAGCATTTT	CASSLDTGQPQHF
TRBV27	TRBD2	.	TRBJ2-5	TGTGCCAGCAGTCAGGGACTAGCGGGACTCCAAGAGACCCAGTACTTC	CASSQGLAGLQETQYF
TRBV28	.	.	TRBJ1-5	TGTGCCAGCAGTTTCTCCCCCCGGCCCCAGCATTTT	CASSFSPRPQHF
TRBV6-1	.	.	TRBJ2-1	TGTGCCAGCAGTGACGGGGGTTCCCGAAATGAGCAGTTCTTC	CASSDGGSRNEQFF
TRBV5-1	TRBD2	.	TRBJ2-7	TGCGCCAGCAGCCCCGGGACTAGCGGGGTCTACGAGCAGTACTTC	CASSPGTSGVYEQYF
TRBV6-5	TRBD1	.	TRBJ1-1	TGTGCCAGCAGTTACGAGACAGGGACCCGTGAAGCTTTCTTT	CASSYETGTREAFF
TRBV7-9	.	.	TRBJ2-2	TGTGCCAGCAGCTCTCCTTTCACCGGGGAGCTGTTTTTT	CASSSPFTGELFF
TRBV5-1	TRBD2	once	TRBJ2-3	TGCGCCAGCAGCCTTGGACTAGCGGGAGATACGCAGTATTTT	CASSLGLAGDTQYF
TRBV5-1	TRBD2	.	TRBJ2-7	TGCGCCAGCAGCCGCGACCCCCTGGGACTAGCGGGGCTGCTCTCCTACGAGCAGTACTTC	CASSRDPLGLAGLLSYEQYF
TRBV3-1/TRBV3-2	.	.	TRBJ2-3	TGTGCCAGCAGCCAAGTAGCCACAGATACGCAGTATTTT	CASSQVATDTQYF
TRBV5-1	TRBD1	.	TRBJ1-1	TGCGCCAGCAGACCTGGACAGGGGAACACTGAAGCTTTCTTT	CASRPGQGNTEAFF
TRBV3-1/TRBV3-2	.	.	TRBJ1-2	TGTGCCAGCAGCCAAGGACCCGATGGCTACACCTTC	CASSQGPDGYTF
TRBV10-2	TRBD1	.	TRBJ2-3	TGCGCCAGCAGTGACGGACAGGGGACAGATACGCAGTATTTT	CASSDGQGTDTQYF
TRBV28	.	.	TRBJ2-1	TGTGCCAGCAGTTTTGTCTACAATGAGCAGTTCTTC	CASSFVYNEQFF
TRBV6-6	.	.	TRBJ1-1	TGTGCCAGCAGTTATAGAGCGAACACTGAAGCTTTCTTT	CASSYRANTEAFF
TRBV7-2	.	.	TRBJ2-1	TGTGCCAGCAGCTTAGCTAGAACGACCCAGGGGCAGTTCTTC	CASSLARTTQGQFF
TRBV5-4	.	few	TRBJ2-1	TGTGCCAGCAGCTCGATCGCACGGGCTGAGCAGTTCTTC	CASSSIARAEQFF
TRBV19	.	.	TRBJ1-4	TGTGCCAGTAGTCAGGGCAGGACTGAAAAACTGTTTTTT	CASSQGRTEKLFF
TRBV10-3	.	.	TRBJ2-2	TGTGCCATAAGGGGCGGGGGGGAGCTGTTTTTT	CAIRGGGELFF
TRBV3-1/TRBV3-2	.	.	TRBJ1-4	TGTGCCAGCAGCCCGACACCTCCGAGAGCCACTAATGAAAAACTGTTTTTT	CASSPTPPRATNEKLFF
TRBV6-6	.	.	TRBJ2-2	TGTGCCAGCAGTTACCCTACAGGGACTGGCACCGGGGAGCTGTTTTTT	CASSYPTGTGTGELFF
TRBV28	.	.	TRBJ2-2	TGTGCCAGCAGGAAGCGAGGAGGTAGGGGAACCGGGGAGCTGTTTTTT	CASRKRGGRGTGELFF
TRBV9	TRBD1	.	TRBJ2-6	TGTGCCAGCAGCATTGGACAGGGGAACTCTGGGGCCAACGTCCTGACTTTC	CASSIGQGNSGANVLTF
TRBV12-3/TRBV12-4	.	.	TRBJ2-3	TGTGCCAGCAGCTTAGCGGGCACAGATACGCAGTATTTT	CASSLAGTDTQYF
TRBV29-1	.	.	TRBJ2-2	TGCAGCGTTGAACTAGGGAGGAAGAGCACCGGGGAGCTGTTTTTT	CSVELGRKSTGELFF
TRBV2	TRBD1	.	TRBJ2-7	TGTGCCAGCAGTGGAAGGGGACAGGGGGTCTACGAGCAGTACTTC	CASSGRGQGVYEQYF
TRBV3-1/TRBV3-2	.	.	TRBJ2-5	TGTGCCAGCAGCCAAGACCCAGGTCTCCTAGTCCAAGAGACCCAGTACTTC	CASSQDPGLLVQETQYF
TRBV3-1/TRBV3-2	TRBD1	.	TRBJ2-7	TGTGCCAGCAGCCAAGGGGACAGGTTAAAGCAGTACTTC	CASSQGDRLKQYF
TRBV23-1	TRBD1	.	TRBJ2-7	TGCGCCAGCAGTCACTTAGACAGGGGGCCCCGCTACGAGCAGTACTTC	CASSHLDRGPRYEQYF
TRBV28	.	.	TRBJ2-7	TGTGCCAGCAGCACGACAGGTTTCGAGCAGTACTTC	CASSTTGFEQYF
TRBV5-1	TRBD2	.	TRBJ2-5	TGCGCCAGCAGCTTGGCCGGGAGGCAGGGAGAGACCCAGTACTTC	CASSLAGRQGETQYF
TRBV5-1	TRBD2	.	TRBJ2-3	TGCGCCAGCAGCTACCTAGCGGGAGGGCACACTAGCACAGATACGCAGTATTTT	CASSYLAGGHTSTDTQYF
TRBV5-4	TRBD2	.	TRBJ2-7	TGTGCCAGCAGCCCGGGACTAGCGGGAAACGAGCAGTACTTC	CASSPGLAGNEQYF
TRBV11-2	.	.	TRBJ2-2	TGTGCCAGCAACTCATATCGCGCGAACACCGGGGAGCTGTTTTTT	CASNSYRANTGELFF
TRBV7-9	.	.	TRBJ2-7	TGTGCCAGCAGCTTAGGATTAGCCACTCCCTACGAGCAGTACTTC	CASSLGLATPYEQYF
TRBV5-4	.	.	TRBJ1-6	TGTGCCAGCAGCTTGGCCCGGGGGTCAGACAATTCACCCCTCCACTTT	CASSLARGSDNSPLHF
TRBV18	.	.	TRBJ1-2	TGTGCCAGCTCATTGGGGCCAAGTATAGGAGGATATGGCTACACCTTC	CASSLGPSIGGYGYTF
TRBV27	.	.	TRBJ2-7	TGTGCCAGCAGTTTTGGGCGGTATTTCGAGCAGTACTTC	CASSFGRYFEQYF
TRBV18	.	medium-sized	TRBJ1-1	TGTGCCAGCTCACCGAGGGGGGCGAGGGCGGCGAGGAACACTGAAGCTTTCTTT	CASSPRGARAARNTEAFF